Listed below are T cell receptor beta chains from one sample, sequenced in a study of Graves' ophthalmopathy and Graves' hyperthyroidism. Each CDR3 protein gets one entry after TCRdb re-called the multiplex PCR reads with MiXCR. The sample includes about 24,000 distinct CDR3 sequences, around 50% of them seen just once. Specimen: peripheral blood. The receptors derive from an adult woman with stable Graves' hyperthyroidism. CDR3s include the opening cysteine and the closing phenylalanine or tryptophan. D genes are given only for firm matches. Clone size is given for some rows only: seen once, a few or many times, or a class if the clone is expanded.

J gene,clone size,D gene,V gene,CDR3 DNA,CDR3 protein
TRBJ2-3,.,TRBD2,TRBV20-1,TGCAGTGCCCAGGTTGGGAGCGGGAACACAGATACGCAGTATTTT,CSAQVGSGNTDTQYF
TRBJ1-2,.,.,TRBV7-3,TGTGCCAGCAGCCTCGTAGCAGGGAGCGGCTATGGCTACACCTTC,CASSLVAGSGYGYTF
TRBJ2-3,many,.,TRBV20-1,TGCAGTGCTAGGTTAGCGGACACAGATACGCAGTATTTT,CSARLADTDTQYF
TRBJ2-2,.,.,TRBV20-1,TGCAGTGCTAGGGCCTTACAAAGTGGAGACACCGGGGAGCTGTTTTTT,CSARALQSGDTGELFF
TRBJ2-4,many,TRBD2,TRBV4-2,TGTGCCAGCAGCCCGCCTAGCGGACCGAAAAACATTCAGTACTTC,CASSPPSGPKNIQYF
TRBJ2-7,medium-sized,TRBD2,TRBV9,TGTGCCAGCAGCGTCTCTAGCGGTACCTACGAGCAGTACTTC,CASSVSSGTYEQYF
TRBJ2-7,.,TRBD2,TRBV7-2,TGTGCCAGCAGCTTAGAGGGGACTACAGCCTACGAGCAGTACTTC,CASSLEGTTAYEQYF
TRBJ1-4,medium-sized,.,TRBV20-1,TGCAGTGCGAATAGGGGGGGGCGGAATGAAAAACTGTTTTTT,CSANRGGRNEKLFF
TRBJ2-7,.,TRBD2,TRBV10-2,TGCGCCAGCAGTGACCTACGACTAGCGGGCGCGGTCTCCTACGAGCAGTACTTC,CASSDLRLAGAVSYEQYF
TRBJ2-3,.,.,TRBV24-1,TGTGCCACCAGTGATTTGGACAGCACAGATACGCAGTATTTT,CATSDLDSTDTQYF
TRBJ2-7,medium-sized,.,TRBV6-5,.,CASSSSKAYEQYF
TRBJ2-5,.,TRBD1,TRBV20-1,TGCAGTGCCAGGGACAGGGGCGTAGAGACCCAGTACTTC,CSARDRGVETQYF
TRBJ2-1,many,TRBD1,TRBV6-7,TGTGCCAGCAGTTGGACAGGGGTAAACAATGAGCAGTTCTTC,CASSWTGVNNEQFF
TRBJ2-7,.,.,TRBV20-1,TGCAGTGGAAGAGATCGGCGGACGGGGGAGCGGTACTTC,CSGRDRRTGERYF
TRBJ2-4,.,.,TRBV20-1,TGCAGTGCTAGTAAACGGTTAAAAGCCAAAAACGTCCAGTACTTC,CSASKRLKAKNVQYF
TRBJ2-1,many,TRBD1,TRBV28,TGTGCCAGCAGTTGGGGACAGGGGACTCTCTCTTACAATGAGCAGTTCTTC,CASSWGQGTLSYNEQFF
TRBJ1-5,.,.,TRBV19,TGTGCCAGTAGTATGATGGGCAATCAGCCCCAGCATTTT,CASSMMGNQPQHF
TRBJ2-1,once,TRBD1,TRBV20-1,TGCAGTCCGTTTGACAGGGGTATTGAGCAGTTCTTC,CSPFDRGIEQFF
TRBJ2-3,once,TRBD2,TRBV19,TGTGCCAGTAGTATAGTAGGGGGCGACCTAGCGGGAGAGGGGGGTAGCACAGATACGCAGTATTTT,CASSIVGGDLAGEGGSTDTQYF
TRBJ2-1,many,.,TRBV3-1,TGTGCCAGCAGCCGAGGGGAGAATCAGTTCTTC,CASSRGENQFF
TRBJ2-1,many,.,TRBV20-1,TGCAGTGCTATTTCTTGGGGGGCCTCCTACAATGAGCAGTTCTTC,CSAISWGASYNEQFF
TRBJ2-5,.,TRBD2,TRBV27,TGTGCCAGCACCCGGGGGGGGAGAGAGACCCAGTACTTC,CASTRGGRETQYF
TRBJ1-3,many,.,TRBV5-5,TGTGCCAGCAGCTTTCGCAGGGGAAATGGAAACACCATATATTTT,CASSFRRGNGNTIYF
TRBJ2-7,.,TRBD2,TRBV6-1,TGTGCCAGCATGAGTTCAGCGGGAGTACCGCACGAGCAGTACTTC,CASMSSAGVPHEQYF
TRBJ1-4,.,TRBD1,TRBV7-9,TGTGCCAGCAGCCACGGACAGGGAGAAGAAAAACTGTTTTTT,CASSHGQGEEKLFF
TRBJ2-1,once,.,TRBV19,TGTGCCTGTAGTCCCCGTGTGGATTTGGGGAATGAGCAGTTCTTC,CACSPRVDLGNEQFF
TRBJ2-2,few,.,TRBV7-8,TGTGCCAGCAGCTTAGATCTGCGCGGACCCGGGGAGCTGTTTTTT,CASSLDLRGPGELFF
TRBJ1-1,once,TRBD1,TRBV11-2,TGTGCCGGCAGCTTAGACAGGGGGCGCACTGAAGCTTTCTTT,CAGSLDRGRTEAFF
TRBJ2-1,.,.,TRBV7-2,TGTGCCAGCAGCTTGCGGGACTTCCAGTGGGGCAATGAGCAGTTCTTC,CASSLRDFQWGNEQFF
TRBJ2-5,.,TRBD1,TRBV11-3,TGTGCCAGCAGCTCATCGACAGGGAACCCGTCCCAGTACTTC,CASSSSTGNPSQYF
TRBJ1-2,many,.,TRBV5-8,TGTGCCAGCAGCTTATACAGGGTTGCTAACTATGGCTACACCTTC,CASSLYRVANYGYTF
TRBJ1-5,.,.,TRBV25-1,TGTGCCAGCAGTGAATACCTCAGGGATCAGCCCCAGCATTTT,CASSEYLRDQPQHF
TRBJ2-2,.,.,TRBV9,TGTGCCAGCAGCGTAGAATCCTGGACAGGGGAGCTGTTTTTT,CASSVESWTGELFF
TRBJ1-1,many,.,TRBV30,TGTGCCTGGAGGCCTCGGGCCTACGAGAGCACTGAAGCTTTCTTT,CAWRPRAYESTEAFF
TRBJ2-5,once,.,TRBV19,TGTGCCAGTAGTATATTCGGGGAGACCCAGTACTTC,CASSIFGETQYF
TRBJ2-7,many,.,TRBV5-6,TGTGCCAGCAGCCCCCGCCTAGTAGGCTACGAGCAGTACTTC,CASSPRLVGYEQYF
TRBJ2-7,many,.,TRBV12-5,TGTGCTAGTGGTTTCTGGACTGCGGGCGGACAGTACTTC,CASGFWTAGGQYF
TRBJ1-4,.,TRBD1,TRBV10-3,TGTGCCATCAGTTCGGACAGGGGCGCAACTAATGAAAAACTGTTTTTT,CAISSDRGATNEKLFF
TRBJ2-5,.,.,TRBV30,TGTGCCCGGAGTCCGCAGGGGATGGGGGAGACCCAGTACTTC,CARSPQGMGETQYF
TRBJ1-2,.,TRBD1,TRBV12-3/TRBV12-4,TGTGCCAGCAGTTTGAACAGGGGGCTTGGCTACACCTTC,CASSLNRGLGYTF
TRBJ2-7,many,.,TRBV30,TGTGCCTGGAGTGCCGCTCTTGGGGCCTCCTACGAGCAGTACTTC,CAWSAALGASYEQYF
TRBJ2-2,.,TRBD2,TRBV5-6,TGTGCCAGCAGCGGAACTAGCGTGAGAATCACCGGGGAGCTGTTTTTT,CASSGTSVRITGELFF
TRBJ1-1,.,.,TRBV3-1,TGTGCCAGCGGCCAAGATCTTGGACAAGCGACTGAAGCTCTCTTT,CASGQDLGQATEALF
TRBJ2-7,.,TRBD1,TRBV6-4,TGTGCCAGCAGTGACTGCCCGGGACAGTCCTACGAGCAGTACTTC,CASSDCPGQSYEQYF
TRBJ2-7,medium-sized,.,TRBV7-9,TGTGCCAGCCGGGACTCACTCTCCTACGAGCAGTACTTC,CASRDSLSYEQYF